These 25 T cell receptor beta chains originate from one sample sequenced in a study of human T cells and chemical hapten exposure. TCRdb fed the RACE reads into MiXCR, producing one record per CDR3 protein. The sample consists of 43,000 or so distinct CDR3 sequences, roughly 4% of them appearing once. Time point given: healthy volunteer bleed at 2 weeks. Sequencing started from total RNA isolated from unfractionated whole blood. Sequencing was carried out using whole blood. The receptors were gathered from a female donor in good health. Some clones in this sample may be carry-over from other donors' samples.

This clonotype was seen at least ten times. This rearrangement joins TRBV27 to TRBJ1-5, with D uncertain. This CDR3 contains 13 residues. From germline, CDR1 is MNHEY and CDR2 SMNVEV (reference sequence). V was trimmed by 3 bases and J by 5 bases, leaving 8 bases between them. CDR3 DNA: TGTGCCAGCAGTTTCGTCGGTGATCAGCCCCAGCATTTT. It is translated as CASSFVGDQPQHF.

There are many counts of this clonotype. This CDR3 reads CASSSPNRGRGQPQHF. The CDR3 DNA sequence: TGTGCCAGCTCATCGCCTAACAGGGGGCGCGGTCAGCCCCAGCATTTT. The genes are TRBV18 and TRBJ1-5; 9 bases agree with TRBD1. The CDR3 is 16 residues long. The ends lost 5 bases at V and 6 bases at J; junction bases unmatched: 11. Germline values: CDR1 KGHSH, CDR2 LQKENI.

This clonotype was recorded at least ten times. V is TRBV5-6 and J is TRBJ1-5; D is unclear. The germline gives CDR1 SGHDT, CDR2 YYEEEE. This CDR3 is built from 12 residues. The V end was cut by 2 bases, the J end by 4 bases, with 4 bases between. CDR3 residues: CASSLKNQPQHF. For the CDR3, the DNA is TGTGCCAGCAGCTTAAAAAATCAGCCCCAGCATTTT.

This clonotype was seen repeatedly, ten times or more. V is TRBV5-5 and J is TRBJ2-3; D gene ambiguous. This CDR3 has 14 residues. Germline loops: CDR1 SGHKS, CDR2 YYEKEE (reference sequence). V was pared by 3 bases and J by 1 base, with 9 bases between. The CDR3 DNA reads TGTGCCAGCAGCTCCCGGACGGGCACAGATACGCAGTATTTT. This translates into CASSSRTGTDTQYF.

In its sample, this clonotype was seen many times. This sequence joins TRBV6-5 and TRBJ2-2, with D tentatively TRBD1 (5 bases). Germline assignment: CDR1 MNHEY and CDR2 SVGAGI. The V and J ends lost 6 bases and 1 base respectively, with 24 bases between them. This CDR3 is built from 19 residues. CDR3: CASSSQPLTVPLNTGELFF. CDR3 nucleotide sequence: TGTGCCAGCAGCTCCCAACCCCTGACAGTCCCCTTGAACACCGGGGAGCTGTTTTTT.

The rearrangement uses TRBV20-1 and TRBJ2-3, with 8 nucleotides matching TRBD1. The CDR3 contains 17 residues. With V trimmed by 1 base and J by 6 bases, 15 bases remained unmatched. Per the germline V gene, CDR1 is DFQATT and CDR2 is SNEGSKA (reference sequence). The CDR3 region has the DNA TGCAGTGCTAGAGTTCCGACAGGGGAGGTTGGTACGGATACGCAGTATTTT. This translates into CSARVPTGEVGTDTQYF.

This clonotype was detected ten times or more. The genes are TRBV12-3 or TRBV12-4 and TRBJ1-3; D not resolved. This CDR3 is 13 amino acids long. V lost 6 bases, J lost 3 bases, and 9 bases lay in between. The CDR3 nucleotides are TGTGCCAGCAGCTCGTCTCTTGGAAACACCATATATTTT. As protein: CASSSSLGNTIYF.

This clonotype came up many times. The V and J genes are TRBV6-1 and TRBJ2-7; D is ambiguous. The germline V and J ends were trimmed by 0 bases and 9 bases, with 9 bases remaining between them. The CDR3 loop spans 12 amino acids. Germline loops: CDR1 MNHNS, CDR2 SASEGT. The CDR3 sequence is CASSEAADGQYF. CDR3 bases: TGTGCCAGCAGTGAAGCGGCGGACGGGCAGTACTTC.

This clonotype came up many times. V usage is TRBV19 and J usage is TRBJ1-4; a weak D match, TRBD1 (5 bases). The germline V gene encodes CDR1 LNHDA and CDR2 SQIVND (reference sequence). CDR3 length: 14 amino acids. The germline V and J ends were trimmed by 1 base and 14 bases, with 17 bases remaining between them. The CDR3 DNA reads TGTGCCAGTAGTATAGCCCGGACCGGGACTGGGCTGTTTTTT. Its translation: CASSIARTGTGLFF.

The J gene is TRBJ2-7, the V gene TRBV28, with TRBD2 as a possible D gene (7 bases). V lost 5 bases and J 6 bases, leaving 14 bases between the germline ends. Germline V CDR1 and CDR2: MDHEN, SYDVKM. This CDR3 region has 13 residues. The CDR3 DNA sequence: TGTGCCAGCAGTCCGGGGGGCCTTCCCGAGCAGTACTTC. It specifies CASSPGGLPEQYF.

This clonotype was seen many times. This chain links TRBV14 with TRBJ2-5; 9 nucleotides match TRBD1. Germline CDR1 is SGHDN and CDR2 is FVKESK. V lost 4 bases, J lost 6 bases, and 6 bases stayed unmatched. The CDR3 has 14 amino acids. The CDR3 nucleotides read TGTGCCAGCAGCCTGGACAGGGGTAGGAAGACCCAGTACTTC. Translated, it gives CASSLDRGRKTQYF.

Many counts were recorded for this clonotype. V is TRBV20-1 and J is TRBJ1-5; D is possibly TRBD1 (5 bases). Germline CDR1 is DFQATT and CDR2 is SNEGSKA (reference sequence). The CDR3 has 15 amino acids. With 2 bases removed from V and 2 bases from J, the gap between germline ends came to 13 bases. CDR3 nucleotide sequence: TGCAGTGCTAGAAGGTCCAGGGTAGGCAATCAGCCCCAGCATTTT. It codes for CSARRSRVGNQPQHF.

This clonotype has ten or more counts. The V and J genes are TRBV7-8 and TRBJ1-2; 7 nucleotides match TRBD1. After removal of 7 bases from V and 4 bases from J, the junction contained 9 bases not matched to a gene. Germline V gene data show CDR1 as SGHVS and CDR2 as FQNEAQ. The CDR3 runs to 14 residues. The CDR3 DNA is TGTGCCAGCACCCCAAGAGGGGGCGGCTATGGCTACACCTTC. Translating it yields CASTPRGGGYGYTF. Based on the CDR3 plus reference TRBV7-8 and TRBJ1-2, the full variable domain is GAGVSQSPRYKVAKRGQDVALRCDPISGHVSLFWYQQALGQGPEFLTYFQNEAQLDKSGLPSDRFFAERPEGSVSTLKIQRTQQEDSAVYLCASTPRGGGYGYTFGSGTRLTVV.

This clonotype was detected many times. The chain employs TRBV18 and TRBJ1-6; 8 positions match TRBD1. The CDR3 runs to 15 residues. J gave up 9 bases and V 3 bases, and 7 bases lay outside the gene matches. From germline, CDR1 is KGHSH and CDR2 LQKENI. As DNA, the CDR3 is TGTGCCAGCTCACCTGCTGGACAGGGAGGTTCACCCCTCCACTTT. This codes for CASSPAGQGGSPLHF.

This clonotype was found many times. V usage is TRBV3-1 and J usage is TRBJ2-3; the D is unclear. Between the trimmed V and J ends, which lost 4 bases and 2 bases, there was a span of 13 bases. Germline V gene sequence: CDR1 LGHDT, CDR2 YNNKEL (reference sequence). The CDR3 totals 15 residues. CDR3 nucleotides: TGTGCCAGCAGCCCTTGGACGGACCCCACAGATACGCAGTATTTT. This gives the protein CASSPWTDPTDTQYF.

The sample holds many counts of this clonotype. The V gene is TRBV6-5, the J gene TRBJ1-4; 11 bases match TRBD1. Trimming removed 5 bases from V and 0 bases from J; junction bases left unmatched: 8. CDR1 and CDR2 (germline): MNHEY, SVGAGI. The CDR3 length is 18 residues. The CDR3 here is CASSNLPGQGATNEKLFF. For the CDR3, the DNA is TGTGCCAGCAGTAACCTCCCGGGACAGGGGGCAACTAATGAAAAACTGTTTTTT.

Ten or more counts support this clonotype. V gene TRBV13 combines with J gene TRBJ2-6; 8 bases line up with TRBD1. V was clipped by 5 bases and J by 4 bases; unmatched bases: 7. The CDR3 runs 16 residues. CDR1 PRHDT and CDR2 FYEKMQ come from the germline V gene (reference sequence). The CDR3: CASSPETGGGANVLTF. The CDR3, as DNA: TGTGCCAGCAGCCCCGAAACAGGGGGGGGGGCCAACGTCCTGACTTTC.

This clonotype was detected ten times or more. The V gene is TRBV5-4, the J gene TRBJ2-3; TRBD1 aligns across 8 bases. The germline gives CDR1 SGHNT, CDR2 YYREEE (reference sequence). The CDR3 runs 14 residues. J was trimmed by 3 bases and V by 4 bases; bases with no gene match: 4. As DNA, the CDR3 is TGTGCCAGCAGCCCAGGGGGCCGAACAGATACGCAGTATTTT. Residues: CASSPGGRTDTQYF.

In this sample, this clonotype turned up many times. The V gene is TRBV4-1, the J gene TRBJ2-1; 11 bases align to TRBD2. After removal of 2 bases from V and 7 bases from J, the junction contained 7 bases not matched to a gene. The germline CDR1 and CDR2 sequences are MGHRA and YSYEKL. The CDR3 runs to 16 residues. Here the CDR3 DNA reads TGCGCCAGCAGCCAACCCGTAGCGGGGGGGGTAAATGAGCAGTTCTTC. Translating it yields CASSQPVAGGVNEQFF.

This clonotype was seen only a few times. Written as DNA, the CDR3 is TGTGCCAGCAGCTTGGGCACCACCTATGGCTACACCTTC. Translated, it gives CASSLGTTYGYTF. The chain combines TRBV11-2 with TRBJ1-2; D remains ambiguous. The germline V gene encodes CDR1 SGHAT and CDR2 FQNNGV. This CDR3 contains 13 residues. V lost 3 bases to trimming and J lost 4 bases, with 9 bases between them.

The chain combines TRBV9 with TRBJ2-3; D call uncertain. The CDR3 loop spans 13 amino acids. CDR1 and CDR2 (germline): SGDLS, YYNGEE. With 6 bases removed from V and 5 bases from J, the gap between germline ends came to 13 bases. This CDR3 reads CASTSWHGDTQYF. The DNA of the CDR3 is TGTGCCAGCACCTCGTGGCACGGAGATACGCAGTATTTT.

The table lists this clonotype with many counts. V and J are TRBV19 and TRBJ2-1; D could derive from TRBD1 or TRBD2 (5 bases each). The V end was cut by 2 bases, the J end by 6 bases, with 11 bases between. CDR1 and CDR2 from the germline V gene are LNHDA and SQIVND (reference sequence). The CDR3 consists of 14 residues. The CDR3 reads CASSILGTINEQFF. CDR3 nucleotide sequence: TGTGCCAGTAGTATATTAGGGACGATCAATGAGCAGTTCTTC.

The chain combines TRBV7-6 with TRBJ2-5; D possibly corresponds to TRBD2 (5 bases). There are 13 residues in the CDR3. The V gene's germline CDR1 is SGHVS and CDR2 FNYEAQ. Trimming removed 5 bases at V and 4 bases at J, with 11 bases between. CDR3 amino acids: CASSLGRGETQYF. The CDR3 DNA is TGTGCCAGCAGCCTAGGACGGGGAGAGACCCAGTACTTC. Looking up the rest from reference TRBV7-6 and TRBJ2-5 gives the full variable domain: GAGVSQSPRYKVTKRGQDVALRCDPISGHVSLYWYRQALGQGPEFLTYFNYEAQQDKSGLPNDRFSAERPEGSISTLTIQRTEQRDSAMYRCASSLGRGETQYFGPGTRLLVL.

There are many counts of this clonotype. The genes are TRBV7-9 and TRBJ1-4; 7 bases align to TRBD1. The ends lost 4 bases at V and 5 bases at J; junction bases unmatched: 13. Germline CDR1 reads SEHNR; CDR2 reads FQNEAQ (reference sequence). This CDR3 contains 17 residues. The DNA of the CDR3 is TGTGCCAGCAGCTCCCAAGGCGGGGGACAGCTCAATGAAAAACTGTTTTTT. Amino acids: CASSSQGGGQLNEKLFF.

This clonotype has at least ten counts. The chain has TRBV9 and TRBJ2-7; D is unclear. The CDR3 has 16 residues. Germline CDR1 and CDR2: SGDLS and YYNGEE. The germline V and J ends were trimmed by 4 bases and 0 bases, with 17 bases remaining between them. The CDR3 nucleotides read TGTGCCAGCAGCCCCAGACCCGGACCGAGCTCCTACGAGCAGTACTTC. It codes for CASSPRPGPSSYEQYF.